The source of this T cell receptor (beta chain) is a study of regulatory T cells in long-lasting Graves disease. On the study more broadly: In persistent Graves' disease, antithyroid drugs had been taken for over 5 years and TSH receptor antibodies stayed positive.

Stated time point: persistent/refractory GD, antithyroid drugs over 5 years with positive TRAb. PBMC RNA was the source of the TCR library. Sequencing libraries for TCR beta were prepared with iRepertoire HTBI primers and Arm-PCR of CDR3 regions. TCRdb reprocessed the multiplex PCR reads via MiXCR and lists one record per CDR3 protein. Altogether hundreds of thousands of distinct CDR3 sequences are present, less than 25% being singletons, with the ten largest covering roughly 13%. Study outcomes and limitations: There were preferences for TRBV28, TRBJ1-2 and TRBJ2-5 in persistent disease. TCR diversity was lower in persistent Graves' patients (versus newly diagnosed ones).

Germline CDR1 MNHEY, CDR2 SVGAGI. V shed 0 bases, J shed 3 bases, and the junction held 3 bases outside the gene matches. The length of the CDR3 is 15 residues. This clonotype occurred many times. Its antigen is as yet unknown. Specimen: peripheral blood mononuclear cells (PBMCs), collected when the disease was refractory, from a patient treated with antithyroid drugs. The TCR was taken from a female donor with Graves disease. V usage is TRBV6-5 and J usage is TRBJ1-2; 8 bases are a match to TRBD1. The CDR3 region is CASSYSTGAHYGYTF. The CDR3 DNA reads as TGTGCCAGCAGTTACTCGACAGGGGCCCACTATGGCTACACCTTC.